This T cell receptor (beta chain) is drawn from a study of T cells after posttransplantation cyclophosphamide. In regard to this clone: Its antigen is still unknown.

The related graft donor's blood sample was taken on the day of bone marrow donation. This table comes from immunoSEQ multiplex PCR, and its TCRdb copy is limited to in-frame clones, with some not included. The data contain approximately 12,000 clones, around 83% of them singletons. The study's findings and limits: Recipient CMV seropositivity and CMV reactivation strongly tracked TRB clonality. Later blood repertoires were often dominated by clones from the donor CD8+ memory compartment.

The sequenced sample was memory CD4+ T cells sorted from PBMCs. This sequence was found in a man aged 45-60 years in good health, CMV-negative, and a related stem cell transplant donor.

The DNA of the CDR3 is TGTGCCAGCAGCCGAGCCCTCGGGAGTTACAATGAGCAGTTCTTC. It yields the protein CASSRALGSYNEQFF. The V and J genes are TRBV7-9 and TRBJ2-1, with TRBD2 as a possible D gene (6 bases). Per germline, CDR1 SEHNR and CDR2 FQNEAQ (reference sequence). The CDR3 is 15 amino acids. The germline V and J ends were trimmed by 5 bases and 4 bases, with 15 bases remaining between them.